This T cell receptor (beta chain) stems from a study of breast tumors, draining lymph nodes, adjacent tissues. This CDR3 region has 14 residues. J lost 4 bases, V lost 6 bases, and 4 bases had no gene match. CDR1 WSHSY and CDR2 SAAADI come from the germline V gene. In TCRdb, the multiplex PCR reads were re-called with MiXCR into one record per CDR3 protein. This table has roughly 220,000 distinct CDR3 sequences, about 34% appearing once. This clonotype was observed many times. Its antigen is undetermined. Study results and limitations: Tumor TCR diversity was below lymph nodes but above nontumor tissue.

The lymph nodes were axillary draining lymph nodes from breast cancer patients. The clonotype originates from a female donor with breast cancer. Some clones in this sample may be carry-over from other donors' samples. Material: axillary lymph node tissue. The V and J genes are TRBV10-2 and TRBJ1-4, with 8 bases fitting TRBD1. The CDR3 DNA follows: TGCGCCAGCAGGGGACAGGCCTTTAATGAAAAACTGTTTTTT. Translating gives CASRGQAFNEKLFF.